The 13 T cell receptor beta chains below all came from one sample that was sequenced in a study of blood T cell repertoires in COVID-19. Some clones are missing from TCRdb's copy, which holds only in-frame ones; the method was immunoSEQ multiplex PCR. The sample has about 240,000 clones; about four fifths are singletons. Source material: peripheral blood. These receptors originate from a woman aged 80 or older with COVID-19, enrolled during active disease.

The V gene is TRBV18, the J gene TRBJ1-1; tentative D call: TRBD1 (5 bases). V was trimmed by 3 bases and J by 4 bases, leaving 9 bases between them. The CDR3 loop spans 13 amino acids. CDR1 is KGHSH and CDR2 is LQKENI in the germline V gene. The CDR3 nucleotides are TGTGCCAGCTCACCGCGACAGTTCACTGAAGCTTTCTTT. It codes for CASSPRQFTEAFF. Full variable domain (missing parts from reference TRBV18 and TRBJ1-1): NAGVMQNPRHLVRRRGQEARLRCSPMKGHSHVYWYRQLPEEGLKFMVYLQKENIIDESGMPKERFSAEFPKEGPSILRIQQVVRGDSAAYFCASSPRQFTEAFFGQGTRLTVV.

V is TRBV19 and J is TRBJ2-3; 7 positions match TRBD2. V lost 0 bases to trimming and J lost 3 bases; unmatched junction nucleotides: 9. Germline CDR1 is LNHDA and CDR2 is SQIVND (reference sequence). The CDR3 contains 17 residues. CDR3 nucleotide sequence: TGTGCCAGTAGTATAGATACGAGCGGGGTCGGTACAGATACGCAGTATTTT. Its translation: CASSIDTSGVGTDTQYF.

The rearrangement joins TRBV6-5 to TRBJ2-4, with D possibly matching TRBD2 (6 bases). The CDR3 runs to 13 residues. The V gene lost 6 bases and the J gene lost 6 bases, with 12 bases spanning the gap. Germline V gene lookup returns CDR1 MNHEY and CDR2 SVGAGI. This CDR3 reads CASSAAGPNIQYF. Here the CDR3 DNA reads TGTGCCAGCAGCGCCGCGGGACCAAACATTCAGTACTTC.

DNA of the CDR3: TGCGCCAGCAGCCAACCGGGGTTCTCTGGAAACACCATATATTTT. Its protein product is CASSQPGFSGNTIYF. The chain combines TRBV4-1 with TRBJ1-3; no clear D gene. The CDR3 has 15 amino acids. In germline, CDR1 is MGHRA, CDR2 YSYEKL. Trimming removed 2 bases at V and 0 bases at J, with 8 bases between.

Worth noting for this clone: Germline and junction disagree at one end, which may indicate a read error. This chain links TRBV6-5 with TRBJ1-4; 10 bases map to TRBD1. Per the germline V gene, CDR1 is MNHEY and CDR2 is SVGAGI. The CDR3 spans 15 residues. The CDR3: CASSYSGQGNGKLFF. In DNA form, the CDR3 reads TGTGCCAGCAGTTACTCGGGACAGGGGAATGGAAAACTGTTTTTT.

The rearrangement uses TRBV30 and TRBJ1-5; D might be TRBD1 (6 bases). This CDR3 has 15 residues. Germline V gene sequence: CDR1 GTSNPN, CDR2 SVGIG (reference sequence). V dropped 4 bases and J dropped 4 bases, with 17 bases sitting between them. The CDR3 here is CAWNKQGFGNQPQHF. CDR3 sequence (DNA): TGTGCCTGGAACAAACAGGGCTTTGGAAATCAGCCCCAGCATTTT. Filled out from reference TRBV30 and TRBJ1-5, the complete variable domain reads SQTIHQWPATLVQPVGSPLSLECTVEGTSNPNLYWYRQAAGRGLQLLFYSVGIGQISSEVPQNLSASRPQDRQFILSSKKLLLSDSGFYLCAWNKQGFGNQPQHFGDGTRLSIL.

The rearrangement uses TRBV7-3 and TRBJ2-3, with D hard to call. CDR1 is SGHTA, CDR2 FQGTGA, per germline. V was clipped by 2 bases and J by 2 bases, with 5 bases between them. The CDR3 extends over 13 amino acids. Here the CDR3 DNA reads TGTGCCAGCAGCTTATTCCACACAGATACGCAGTATTTT. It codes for CASSLFHTDTQYF.

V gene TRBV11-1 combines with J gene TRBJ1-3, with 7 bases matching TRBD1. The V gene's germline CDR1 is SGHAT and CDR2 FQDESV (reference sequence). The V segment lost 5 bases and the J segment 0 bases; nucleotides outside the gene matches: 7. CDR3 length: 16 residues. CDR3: CASSQGTARSGNTIYF. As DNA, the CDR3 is TGTGCCAGCAGCCAGGGGACAGCGCGCTCTGGAAACACCATATATTTT.

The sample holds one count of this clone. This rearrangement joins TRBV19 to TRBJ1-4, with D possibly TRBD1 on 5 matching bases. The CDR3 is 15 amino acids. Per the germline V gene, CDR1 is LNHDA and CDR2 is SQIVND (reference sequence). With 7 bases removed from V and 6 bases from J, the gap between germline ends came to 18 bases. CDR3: CASTLGGLADEKLFF. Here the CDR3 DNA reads TGTGCCAGTACCCTGGGGGGACTAGCGGATGAAAAACTGTTTTTT. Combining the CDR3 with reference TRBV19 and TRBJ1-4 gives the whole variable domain DGGITQSPKYLFRKEGQNVTLSCEQNLNHDAMYWYRQDPGQGLRLIYYSQIVNDFQKGDIAEGYSVSREKKESFPLTVTSAQKNPTAFYLCASTLGGLADEKLFFGSGTQLSVL.

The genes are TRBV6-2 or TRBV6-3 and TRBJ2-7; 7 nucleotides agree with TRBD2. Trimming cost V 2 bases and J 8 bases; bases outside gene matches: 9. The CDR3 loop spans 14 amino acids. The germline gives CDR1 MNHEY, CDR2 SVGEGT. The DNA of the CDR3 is TGTGCCAGCAGTTACGGTCCGGCGGGAGTCAAGCAGTACTTC. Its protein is CASSYGPAGVKQYF.

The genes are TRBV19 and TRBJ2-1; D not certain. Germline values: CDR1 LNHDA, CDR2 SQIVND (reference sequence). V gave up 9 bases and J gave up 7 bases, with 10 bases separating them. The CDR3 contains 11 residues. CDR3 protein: CASSLVNEQFF. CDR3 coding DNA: TGTGCCAGCTCACTCGTGAATGAGCAGTTCTTC.

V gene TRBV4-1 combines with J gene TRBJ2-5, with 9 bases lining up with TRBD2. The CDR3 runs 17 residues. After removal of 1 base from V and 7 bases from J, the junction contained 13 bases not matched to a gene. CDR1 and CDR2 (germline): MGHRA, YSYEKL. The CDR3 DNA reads TGCGCCAGCAGCCAAGTGTCGGCTAGCGGGGAGGCCCGGACCCAGTACTTC. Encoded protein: CASSQVSASGEARTQYF.

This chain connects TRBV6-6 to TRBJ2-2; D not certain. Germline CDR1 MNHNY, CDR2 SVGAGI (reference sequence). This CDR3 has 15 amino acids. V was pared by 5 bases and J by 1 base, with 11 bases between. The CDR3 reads CASSMSVGNTGELFF. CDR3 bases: TGTGCCAGCAGTATGAGCGTGGGGAACACCGGGGAGCTGTTTTTT.